These T cell receptor beta chains were read from a single sample in a study of T cells after posttransplantation cyclophosphamide. Profiling relied on immunoSEQ multiplex PCR, and the TCRdb table lists in-frame clones only, not all of them. The profile covers about 22,000 clones, with around 73% appearing a single time and about 0.61% taken by the ten largest. Input material: memory CD4+ T cells sorted from PBMCs. The receptors come from an older woman in good health, CMV-negative, and a related stem cell transplant donor. Both conserved end residues are trimmed from each CDR3.

J: TRBJ2-7; V: TRBV28; CDR3: ASSMWREGNYEQY
J: TRBJ2-4; V: TRBV7-2; CDR3: ASSLEGRYIQY
J: TRBJ2-5; V: TRBV21-1; CDR3: ASSKGTSGGTRWETQY
J: TRBJ1-1; V: TRBV6-1; CDR3: ASSEYRGAAEAF
J: TRBJ2-2; V: TRBV19; CDR3: ASSTTGGTGELF
J: TRBJ1-1; V: TRBV2; CDR3: ASASEGTRNTEAF
J: TRBJ2-6; V: TRBV5-1; CDR3: ASSLTRQGNSGANVLT
J: TRBJ1-1; V: TRBV28; CDR3: ASSYRNTEAF
J: TRBJ2-7; V: TRBV5-1; CDR3: ASSLEGKSSYEQY
J: TRBJ1-5; V: TRBV27; CDR3: ASRRTGGNQPQH
J: TRBJ2-2; V: TRBV4-3; CDR3: ASSQDFSTGELF
J: TRBJ1-2; V: TRBV10-3; CDR3: AINEIGGGNYGYT
J: TRBJ2-5; V: TRBV19; CDR3: ASSIDRQETQY
J: TRBJ2-2; V: TRBV7-2; CDR3: ASSSRGLALRGELF
J: -; V: TRBV15; CDR3: ATSRVGLNSYEQY
J: TRBJ1-1; V: TRBV6-5; CDR3: ASTGREVTEAF
J: TRBJ1-1; V: TRBV7-9; CDR3: ASSAEGGEAF
J: TRBJ1-1; V: TRBV5-4; CDR3: ASSPMIGGTEAF
J: TRBJ1-1; V: TRBV9; CDR3: ASSTQVNTEAF
J: TRBJ2-1; V: TRBV5-1; CDR3: ANSLLVLAGRNEEANEQF
J: TRBJ2-6; V: TRBV19; CDR3: ASSYDRGLSGANVLT
J: TRBJ2-7; V: TRBV7-2; CDR3: ASSPLSGSGYEQY
J: TRBJ2-7; V: TRBV11-1; CDR3: ASTPDPGGGEQY
J: TRBJ1-1; V: TRBV19; CDR3: ASSQGVGTEAF
J: TRBJ2-7; V: TRBV15; CDR3: ATSREGQAYEQY
J: TRBJ1-1; V: TRBV7-9; CDR3: ASSLGGSPNTEAF
J: TRBJ1-1; V: TRBV7-8; CDR3: ASSFDRGAEAF
J: TRBJ1-1; V: TRBV4-1; CDR3: ASSHLLSREGTEAF
J: TRBJ1-1; V: TRBV7-9; CDR3: ASSFRGLNTEAF
J: TRBJ2-2; V: TRBV5-1; CDR3: ASSYGQGSGELF
J: TRBJ1-5; V: TRBV6-5; CDR3: ASSYPGTGEDQPQH
J: TRBJ2-7; V: TRBV19; CDR3: ASSMRDRSSEQY
J: TRBJ1-1; V: TRBV7-8; CDR3: ASSSDRTNEAF
J: TRBJ2-1; V: TRBV30; CDR3: AWSVTGGRNEQF
J: TRBJ2-3; V: TRBV4-1; CDR3: ASSPPERAIDTQY
J: TRBJ2-7; V: TRBV2; CDR3: ASSEFPTSGIYYEQY
J: TRBJ2-7; V: TRBV28; CDR3: ASHTPGTSTGEQY
J: TRBJ2-3; V: TRBV5-5; CDR3: ASSLVGGGDTQY
J: TRBJ1-1; V: TRBV18; CDR3: ASSPRGPPSMNTEAF
J: TRBJ1-4; V: TRBV2; CDR3: ASGTPNEKLF
J: TRBJ2-7; V: TRBV6-6; CDR3: ASSNSRSSYEQY
J: TRBJ2-5; V: TRBV15; CDR3: ATSGRGGVETQY
J: TRBJ1-2; V: TRBV6-1; CDR3: ASSEAARYGYT
J: TRBJ2-5; V: TRBV5-1; CDR3: ASSPGQGRAQY
J: TRBJ1-2; V: TRBV6-1; CDR3: ASSEITGNGYT
J: TRBJ2-1; V: TRBV18; CDR3: ASSREFYNEQF
J: TRBJ2-7; V: TRBV5-6; CDR3: ASSLASTLEQY
J: TRBJ1-1; V: TRBV5-1; CDR3: ASSLGGTTRVNTEAF
J: TRBJ1-5; V: TRBV4-3; CDR3: ASSQSGNVGNQPQH